The sequence of this T cell receptor beta chain was determined in a study of cytomegalovirus exposure and HLA in healthy donors (dated by TCRdb to the late 2010s). Background for the entire study: An earlier analysis of several hundred of the donors reported about 250 Gb of sequence data and 120 million or so unique TCR beta sequences from about 180 million T cells. Approximately 300 gigabases of sequencing data and around 90 million unique TCR sequences made up an early release that covered 500 to 700 HLA-typed donors. The genetic ancestry cluster associated with self-reported Caucasian donors included 80% to 90% of the roughly 360 genotyped donors. The study aimed to test whether cataloging public T cell receptors could reveal signatures of past pathogen exposure. The study profiled the T cell repertoires of more than 500 subjects by immunosequencing and related them to cytomegalovirus serostatus. Besides the first cohort of 666 subjects, a separate validation cohort made up of over 95 different subjects was used. High-throughput TCR immunosequencing, statistical association of individual TCRs with disease status, and machine learning were combined to predict cytomegalovirus infection status. A later analysis re-analyzed previously published TCR beta repertoires from roughly 690 donors and added high-resolution HLA genotyping to study TCR occurrence patterns. The later analysis used no new phenotypic data to find candidate immune exposures, relying instead on TCR beta sequences and their occurrence across donors. In an earlier analysis of 587 of the donors, high-throughput TCR beta sequencing was used to judge whether each TCR beta V gene segment behaved as functional or pseudogenic. Donor age, sex, ethnicity and CMV serostatus were compiled together with the repertoire data. A later genetic analysis took genome-wide SNP genotypes for about three fifths of the 666 donors and used that subset as a discovery cohort. Every discovery cohort repertoire had been produced on one sequencing platform. HLA typing included class I and class II loci at four-digit resolution. The number of donors typed differed by locus, with roughly 620-630 for A, B, C, DRB1 and DQB1, about 500 for DQA1, over 600 for DPA1, and approximately 470 for DPB1. Because of strong linkage in the cohort, 5 or 6 DR-DQ haplotypes were treated as single units for association and clustering. Among about 400 genotyped donors of the cohort, an average of about 220,000 unique TCR beta nucleotide sequences was sequenced per donor, of which about 19% were non-productive.

The library was made by the immunoSEQ multiplex PCR assay. For the multiplex PCR, a mixture combining 60 forward primers for TCR Vbeta segments and 13 reverse primers for TCR Jbeta segments was used. The CDR3 region of rearranged TCR beta genes was amplified from genomic DNA with a multiplex PCR assay. The amplified TCR beta libraries were sequenced on the Illumina HiSeq System as 87-base-pair reads. Processing in the source paper ran as follows. A later analysis counted about 82 million unique TCR beta chains across the 550 to 700 repertoires, and 9 million to 14 million of these chains were shared by at least two donors. A nearest-neighbor algorithm error-corrected the raw reads and collapsed the reads into unique sequences, merging closely related sequences to remove PCR and sequencing errors. To assign V, D and J gene segments, CDR3 sequences were aligned to IMGT reference sequences. For a sequence to be retained, at least a six-nucleotide match to both a V gene segment and a J gene segment was required. A rearrangement counted as productive if the CDR3 had no stop codons and remained in frame with V and J, and every other rearrangement counted as non-productive. CDR3 was defined according to IMGT convention as the region running from the second conserved V-encoded cysteine to the conserved J-encoded phenylalanine. The earlier analysis of more than 450 of the donors excluded sequences that lacked an unambiguous match to a single V gene segment. In an earlier analysis of 587 of the donors, a V segment was called functional when productive rearrangements were above 56.7%, and segregating when the standard deviation between donors exceeded 5%. To diagnose cytomegalovirus status from the catalog of TCR beta chain sequences, a statistical classification framework was built. In a later analysis, TCR nucleotide sequences were compared against IMGT/GENE-DB human TR gene sequences so that V and J genes could be assigned. The TCRdist pipeline was used in a later analysis to assign CDR3 sequences and most-parsimonious VDJ recombination scenarios. In a later analysis, every TCR beta chain was defined by the combination of its CDR3 amino acid sequence and its V-gene family, and reads without a unique V-gene family were dropped. As a way to deal with suspected cross-contamination and a sequencing artifact, a later analysis dropped 450 to 600 nucleotide sequences that were highly shared and had low generation probability. For each public chain, a later analysis derived a clonal expansion index from normalized ranks of inferred template counts within each repertoire. In a later analysis, generation probabilities were computed with a VDJ recombination model fitted to out-of-frame rearrangements, and the resulting probabilities were checked against IGoR. A later analysis scored TCR-TCR, TCR-HLA and TCR-CMV co-occurrence with hypergeometric tests, applying a repertoire-size bias correction to TCR pairs. To estimate false discovery rates, a later analysis permuted the HLA or CMV assignments 20 times. In a later analysis, co-occurring TCRs were grouped using DBSCAN, and TCRdist sequence similarity was added for clustering within HLA-allele-positive subsets. Co-occurrence clustering excluded repertoires with fewer than 30,000 or more than 120,000 public chains, plus five with anomalous nucleotide sharing. The source is immuneACCESS, and TCRdb retained only in-frame sequences with V and J called. Part of the clones is not carried over; for the studies checked, unresolved V genes explain less than half of this, and the remainder is unexplained. That table gives V, J and clone size, and the DNA gave D and trimming. The sample table holds about 100,000 clones, of which about three quarters were seen once. The ten largest account for roughly 7% of the sample.

The cohort comprised under 700 healthy bone marrow donors. At the time of sampling, all cohort members were nominally healthy, though unrecorded immune exposures were likely present. The donor was CMV seropositive and belonged to the group of some 290 seropositive cohort members. A peripheral blood sample was provided by each donor, and peripheral blood mononuclear cells were used for TCR beta sequencing. Genomic DNA was extracted from the blood cell samples with the Qiagen DNeasy Blood Extraction Kit. From the cysteine up to the phenylalanine, the CDR3 has a length of 16 residues. The only DNA kept is the CDR3, 48 bases in frame from the first base. CDR1 and CDR2 (ENHRY, SYGVKD) derive from the germline V gene. V ends up 5 bases short and J 1 base short, with an unmatched junction base count of 6. Broad study findings and their caveats: According to a later analysis, parvovirus B19, influenza, CMV and Epstein-Barr virus appeared linked to several top co-occurrence clusters. In a later analysis, HLA-associated TCR beta chains showed more clonal expansion and lower generation probabilities than non-associated chains that were equally common. A few of the identified cytomegalovirus-associated TCR beta chains were confirmed in vitro to be specific for cytomegalovirus antigens. In an earlier analysis of more than 500 of the donors, most TCR beta V segments appeared in productive rearrangements about 90% or about 30% of the time, broadly matching IMGT annotations. Linkage disequilibrium might explain the correlated functional status among segregating V segments, but an unknown experimental factor could not be ruled out. Presence/absence analyses assumed roughly uniform sequencing depth across donors, an assumption that may not hold. A cluster of highly shared sequence variants was judged likely to be a technical artifact of the sequencing pipeline. Because HLA typing was missing for some donors at each locus, association tests included only the typed subset. A later analysis found that most CMV-associated TCR beta chains appeared HLA-restricted, with HLA associations seemingly driven largely by CMV exposure. In a later analysis, TCR association rates were found to vary across HLA loci, with the most associated TCRs seen for DRB1 alleles and the fewest for HLA-C alleles. Most TCR sequences were observed very rarely across donors, whereas some public TCRs were present in many individuals. For the cohort, immune exposure information was limited to CMV serostatus. This cohort had only TCR beta chains sequenced, and the lack of alpha or paired-chain data limited which features could be detected. A later analysis associated about 18,000 TCR beta sequences with specific HLA alleles at a false discovery rate of 0.05. Because the 87-base-pair reads could not distinguish some IMGT-functional V segments, including TRBV6-2 and TRBV6-3, those segments were excluded. According to a later genetic analysis, donors in an Asian-associated ancestry cluster had fewer N-insertions in productive TCRs than the approximately 630-donor mean. The authors suggested that the approach could potentially be generalized to other disease states and immunological phenotypes. The study listed 150 to 200 TCR beta chains as associated with cytomegalovirus. V-gene and J-gene trimming of TCR beta chains was associated with a missense DCLRE1C variant in a later genetic analysis, and the association was replicated in an independent cohort. A further reported finding was that TCR beta sequences accurately predicted the HLA-A and HLA-B alleles for most subjects in the first cohort. In both the original and validation cohorts, the classifier was reported to diagnose cytomegalovirus status with high specificity and sensitivity. The earlier analysis of about 600 of the donors excluded approximately 15 rarely observed V segments, including chromosome 9 orphons, because counts were too low. When HLA alleles, especially DR and DQ, strongly co-occurred, attributing TCR associations to individual alleles was difficult.

On this clone: The antigen it binds to is not known. No much larger clone exists at a distance of one base, and base qualities are not known.

The rearrangement joined TRBV10-3 to TRBJ2-3; TRBD2 agrees with 10 junctional bases. The TCR was taken from a man aged 40-50 years in good health and CMV-seropositive. Material: PBMCs. The nucleotide sequence reads as follows: TGTGCCATCAGTACGGCTAGCGGGAGCGGCACAGATACGCAGTATTTT. Its product reads: CAISTASGSGTDTQYF.